This T cell receptor (beta chain) was captured in a study of blood T cell repertoires in COVID-19. At the level of the study: Researchers got acute and convalescent COVID-19 samples from the United States, Italy and Spain. The analysed material was cDNA or gDNA that came from T cells, B-cell-depleted T cells, or PBMCs.

Ten or more counts support this clone. Authors' analysis steps: Nucleated cell number was recorded as an estimate derived from reference gene primer amplification. The method was immunoSEQ multiplex PCR; TCRdb's version includes in-frame clones alone and lacks a portion of them. D and trimming come from the DNA, and the V and J calls and clone size come from that table. The top ten hold 4.5% to 5.5% of the sample, which has about 190,000 clones, 70% to 90% seen once. The sequenced sample consisted of peripheral blood. The receptor comes from a woman aged 70-85 years with active or convalescent COVID-19.

The CDR3 DNA follows: TGTGCCAGTAGTATCAGACAGGACAATGAGCAGTTCTTC. Translation gives CASSIRQDNEQFF. The chain links TRBV19 to TRBJ2-1; TRBD1 is a possible D gene (6 bases). V lost 3 bases, J lost 5 bases, and 8 bases lay in between. The CDR3 has 13 amino acids. CDR1 and CDR2 (germline): LNHDA, SQIVND (reference sequence).